The entry below describes one T cell receptor beta chain. The data were obtained in a study of blood T cell repertoires in COVID-19. Study context: Researchers got acute and convalescent COVID-19 samples from the United States, Italy and Spain. Sample material is recorded as cDNA or gDNA derived from T cells, B-cell-depleted T cells, or PBMCs.

In the original processing: Using reference gene primer amplification, nucleated cell counts were estimated. Clones were read by immunoSEQ multiplex PCR, and TCRdb kept only the in-frame ones, dropping some. Clonal size and the V and J genes are those of that table, whereas D and trimming came from the DNA. The data show 130,000 to 150,000 clones, 65% to 85% seen once. The sequenced sample consisted of peripheral blood. This clonotype was obtained from a man between 60 and 75 years old with active or convalescent COVID-19.

The CDR3 region has the DNA TGTGCCAGCAGCTTAAGGCAGGGGATGGCAGATACGCAGTATTTT. Amino acid sequence: CASSLRQGMADTQYF. This rearrangement joins TRBV7-2 to TRBJ2-3; perhaps TRBD1 as D (6 bases). This CDR3 comprises 15 residues. Per the germline V gene, CDR1 is SGHTA and CDR2 is FQGNSA. Trimming shortened V by 2 bases and J by 4 bases, and 13 bases separated the two germline ends.